Listed below are T cell receptor beta chains from one sample, sequenced in a study of early T cells in non-severe SARS-CoV-2 infection. TCRdb processed the 5' RACE reads anew with MiXCR; each CDR3 protein has one entry. The table includes 30,000 or so distinct CDR3 sequences, around 5.4% detected once. Input material: whole blood. The receptor source for this set is an adult who was a healthcare worker with PCR-confirmed SARS-CoV-2 infection or an uninfected control (not recorded which). Both conserved end residues are part of each CDR3. Each record gives: V gene, J gene, CDR3 protein.

TRBV20-1,TRBJ2-3,CSASPPSGGAIRDTQYF
TRBV7-9,TRBJ2-1,CASSREQFF
TRBV13,TRBJ2-7,CASSPLSPGTYEQYF
TRBV7-9,TRBJ2-1,CASSLSRSSGSIEQFF
TRBV24-1,TRBJ2-3,CATSEGYTQYF
TRBV6-6,TRBJ2-3,CASSYGGGAADTQYF
TRBV7-9,TRBJ1-6,CASSFPSGQGRDSPLHF
TRBV20-1,TRBJ1-2,CGGQAHRWGYTF
TRBV5-5,TRBJ2-3,CASSDLRAADTQYF
TRBV24-1,TRBJ1-2,CATSDNTGPYGYTF
TRBV6-5,TRBJ2-7,CASSSQESSYEQYF
TRBV27,TRBJ1-1,CASSLLRNTEAFF
TRBV20-1,TRBJ2-2,CSARDQGGRSTGELFF
TRBV5-1,TRBJ2-7,CASTDRGGTYEQYF
TRBV6-1,TRBJ1-6,CASRPGTGVSPLHF
TRBV12-3/TRBV12-4,TRBJ2-7,CASSLSTWEQYF
TRBV7-2,TRBJ2-7,CASSFSYEQYF
TRBV15,TRBJ1-4,CATSREVPGQGDEKLFF
TRBV7-6,TRBJ2-5,CASSLVVRGPQETQYF
TRBV20-1,TRBJ2-7,CSATVLAGGNEQYF
TRBV7-9,TRBJ2-3,CASSLRDNPTDTQYF
TRBV7-2,TRBJ1-5,CASSLRGNQPQHF
TRBV29-1,TRBJ1-5,CSVSGTNSNQPQHF
TRBV28,TRBJ1-2,CASSLGYKGTYGYTF
TRBV6-5,TRBJ1-4,CASGTGYREKLYF
TRBV19,TRBJ1-5,CASSTQGARDQPQHF
TRBV30,TRBJ2-6,CAWSVLPAHLSGANVLTF